This T cell receptor beta chain was documented in a study of long-term antiretroviral therapy in people with HIV. Overall study results and limits: Clones with expansion before ART led the repertoire at all time points. HIV repertoires spanned narrower CDR3 length ranges than controls. Blood obtained between the mid-2000s and the late 2010s may reflect older ART regimens.

Version v3.0 of the immunoSEQ assay ran at survey level. Some clones are missing from TCRdb's copy, which holds only in-frame ones; the method was immunoSEQ multiplex PCR. Altogether 15,000 to 20,000 clones are present, approximately 84% being singletons, with the ten largest covering about 8%. As concerns this clone: The antigen remains undetermined.

Germline V lookup: CDR1 MNHEY, CDR2 SMNVEV (reference sequence). The CDR3 sequence is 13 residues long. V lost 0 bases and J lost 3, with 6 bases in between. The receptor comes from a man aged 18 to 30 with HIV. The sequences come from unsorted PBMCs, collected 0.9 years after starting antiretroviral therapy. The V gene is TRBV27, the J gene TRBJ2-7; D may be TRBD2 (6 bases). The DNA of the CDR3 is TGTGCCAGCAGTTTATCCGGGGGCTACGAGCAGTACTTC. It specifies CASSLSGGYEQYF.